This T cell receptor beta chain was sequenced during a study of blood T cell repertoires in COVID-19. Study context: Nucleic acid was either cDNA or gDNA, and it came from T cells, B-cell-depleted T cells, or PBMCs.

The CDR3 has 16 amino acids. Original analysis: Quantification of nucleated cells was approximated via reference gene primer amplification. Assay: immunoSEQ multiplex PCR; the TCRdb copy retains only in-frame clones and omits some. V, J and clone size are taken as reported in that table, and D and trimming were inferred from the DNA itself. The sample carries 150,000 to 200,000 clones, roughly nine tenths recorded once. J is TRBJ1-6 and V is TRBV21-1; the table's D call, TRBD1, was not checked against the DNA. TRBV21-1 is shown as a pseudogene. The sequenced material came from peripheral blood. The sequence derives from a man between 65 and 79 years old with active or convalescent COVID-19. The CDR3 DNA reads TGTGCCAGCAGCGAAGAACGACAGGGGCTTAATTCACCCCTCCACTTT. Its protein product is CASSEERQGLNSPLHF.